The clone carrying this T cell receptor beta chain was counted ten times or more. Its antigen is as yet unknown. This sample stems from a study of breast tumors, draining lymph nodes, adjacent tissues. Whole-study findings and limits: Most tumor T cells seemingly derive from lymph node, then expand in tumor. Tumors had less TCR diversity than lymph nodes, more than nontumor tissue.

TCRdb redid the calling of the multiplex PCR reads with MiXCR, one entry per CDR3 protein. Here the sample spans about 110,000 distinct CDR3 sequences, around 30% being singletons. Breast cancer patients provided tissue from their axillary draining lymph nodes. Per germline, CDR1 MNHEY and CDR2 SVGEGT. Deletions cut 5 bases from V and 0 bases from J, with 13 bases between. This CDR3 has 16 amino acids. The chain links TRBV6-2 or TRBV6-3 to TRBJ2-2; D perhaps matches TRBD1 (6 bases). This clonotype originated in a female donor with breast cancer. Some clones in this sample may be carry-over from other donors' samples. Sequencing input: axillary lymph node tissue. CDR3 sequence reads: CASSHPTGTNTGELFF. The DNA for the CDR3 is TGTGCCAGCAGTCACCCTACAGGGACGAACACCGGGGAGCTGTTTTTT.